This T cell receptor beta chain came from a study of cytomegalovirus exposure and HLA in healthy donors. Details on this clone: The antigen is not known.

Whole-study findings and limits: There were 150 or so TCR beta chains listed as cytomegalovirus-associated. Later, TCR association rates were found to vary by HLA locus, highest for DRB1 and lowest for HLA-C. Using the classifier, cytomegalovirus status was reportedly diagnosed with high specificity and sensitivity.

Vbeta (60) and Jbeta (13) primers were used in the PCR. Authors' data handling: Some 9.9 million of 70 million to 80 million unique TCR beta chains were shared, per a later count. The protocol was immunoSEQ multiplex PCR, while the TCRdb copy is restricted to in-frame clones and leaves out a portion. V, J and clone size were drawn from that table, and D and trimming were deduced from the DNA. This table holds under 150,000 clones, approximately 64% found once. V shed 7 bases, J shed 3 bases, and the junction held 5 bases outside the gene matches. Germline CDR1 and CDR2: MNHEY and SVGAGI. The CDR3 runs to 14 residues.

V gene TRBV6-5 combines with J gene TRBJ2-5; TRBD1 matches 10 bases. This receptor was obtained from a woman between 40 and 50 years old in good health and CMV-seronegative. Source material: PBMCs. DNA of the CDR3: TGTGCCAGCAAAGTGGGACAGGGGAAAGAGACCCAGTACTTC. Amino acid sequence: CASKVGQGKETQYF.